The 30 T cell receptor beta chains below all came from one sample that was sequenced in a study of post-analysis software for immune sequencing data. Study findings and constraints: TRBV5-6, TRBV5-1 and TRBV20-1 belonged to a set of a few TRBV segments that were more frequent in patients than controls.

Antigens for these TCRs are unknown. TCR beta libraries were prepared from cDNA with unique molecular identifiers. Using its own MiXCR run on the PCR reads, TCRdb lists one record per CDR3 protein. In the table there are hundreds of thousands of distinct CDR3 sequences, 59% of which are singletons. The specimen sequenced was blood. Receptors were obtained from a girl aged 2-15 years with multiple sclerosis.

V usage is TRBV20-1 and J usage is TRBJ2-5, with D perhaps TRBD2 (5 bases). Germline assignment: CDR1 DFQATT and CDR2 SNEGSKA (reference sequence). This CDR3 is 13 amino acids long. The V end was cut by 3 bases, the J end by 3 bases, with 11 bases between. CDR3 region: CSARRAEEETQYF. CDR3 bases: TGCAGTGCTAGGAGGGCAGAAGAAGAGACCCAGTACTTC.

The CDR3, as DNA: TGTGCCAGCAGCTCGACCGAGACATTATACGAGCAGTACTTC. Protein: CASSSTETLYEQYF. The chain links TRBV11-2 to TRBJ2-5; D remains ambiguous. The tail of the sequence fits TRBJ2-7 better, so the J call may be wrong. The germline V gene encodes CDR1 SGHAT and CDR2 FQNNGV. The CDR3 has 14 residues.

This CDR3 is CASSYAIREKTYEQYF. The CDR3 DNA reads TGTGCCAGCAGTTACGCGATCCGGGAAAAAACCTACGAGCAGTACTTC. The chain combines TRBV6-2 or TRBV6-3 with TRBJ2-5, with a possible D match to TRBD2 (5 bases). The last part of the DNA fits TRBJ2-7 better; the J call may be wrong. The CDR3 loop spans 16 amino acids. Germline assignment: CDR1 MNHEY and CDR2 SVGEGT.

This clonotype was detected a few times. This chain uses TRBV2 with TRBJ1-5, with D uncertain. Germline V gene lookup returns CDR1 SNHLY and CDR2 FYNNEI. This CDR3 spans 13 amino acids. V gave up 6 bases and J gave up 3 bases, with 9 bases separating them. This chain's CDR3 is CASRGGYNQPQHF. In DNA form, the CDR3 reads TGTGCCAGCAGGGGCGGATACAATCAGCCCCAGCATTTT.

The chain couples TRBV5-1 to TRBJ1-2; maybe TRBD1 (5 bases). Germline loops: CDR1 SGHRS, CDR2 YFSETQ. V was clipped by 1 base and J by 6 bases, with 13 bases between them. The CDR3 has 14 amino acids. CDR3 bases: TGCGCCAGCAGCTTGTTCCCCCAGGGAGATGGCTACACCTTC. Its protein is CASSLFPQGDGYTF.

The V and J genes are TRBV18 and TRBJ2-7, with a possible D match to TRBD1 (6 bases). The length of the CDR3 is 15 residues. The V end was cut by 5 bases, the J end by 0 bases, with 14 bases between. Germline values: CDR1 KGHSH, CDR2 LQKENI. The CDR3 protein is CASSSSRDTSYEQYF. Here the CDR3 DNA reads TGTGCCAGCTCATCTTCACGGGACACCTCCTACGAGCAGTACTTC. Full variable domain (outside the CDR3, taken from reference TRBV18 and TRBJ2-7): NAGVMQNPRHLVRRRGQEARLRCSPMKGHSHVYWYRQLPEEGLKFMVYLQKENIIDESGMPKERFSAEFPKEGPSILRIQQVVRGDSAAYFCASSSSRDTSYEQYFGPGTRLTVT.

This clonotype was counted between two and nine times. The rearrangement links TRBV12-3 or TRBV12-4 to TRBJ1-2; 8 nucleotides match TRBD1. The CDR3 is 14 amino acids. Germline trimming cut 3 bases from V and 4 bases from J; bases unmatched to any gene: 4. CDR3 amino acids: CASSLGDRSYGYTF. CDR3 nucleotide sequence: TGTGCCAGCAGTTTGGGGGACAGGAGCTATGGCTACACCTTC.

The chain links TRBV5-1 to TRBJ2-1; D gene ambiguous. From germline, CDR1 is SGHRS and CDR2 YFSETQ. Trimming removed 0 bases from V and 9 bases from J, with 13 bases in between. The CDR3 is 14 residues long. CDR3: CASSLVPPPGEQFF. The CDR3 DNA sequence: TGCGCCAGCAGCTTGGTCCCCCCGCCAGGTGAGCAGTTCTTC.

This clonotype was counted between two and nine times. The rearrangement joins TRBV4-3 to TRBJ2-1, with 8 nucleotides matching TRBD1. This CDR3 has 16 amino acids. In germline, CDR1 is LGHNA, CDR2 YSLEER. Trimming removed 0 bases from V and 0 bases from J; junction bases left unmatched: 1. The CDR3 region is CASSQDDRGSYNEQFF. For the CDR3, the DNA is TGCGCCAGCAGCCAAGATGACAGGGGCTCCTACAATGAGCAGTTCTTC.

The chain links TRBV4-3 to TRBJ2-3; possible D gene TRBD2, 5 bases. Germline CDR1 reads LGHNA; CDR2 reads YSLEER. Deletions cut 0 bases from V and 0 bases from J, with 10 bases between. The CDR3 is made up of 16 amino acids. The CDR3 reads CASSQDRTGSTDTQYF. CDR3 bases: TGCGCCAGCAGCCAAGATAGGACGGGGAGCACAGATACGCAGTATTTT.

This clonotype was found a few times. The CDR3: CATSDHRTVNEQFF. CDR3 nucleotide sequence: TGTGCCACCAGTGACCACCGGACAGTCAATGAGCAGTTCTTC. V usage is TRBV24-1 and J usage is TRBJ2-1; possible D gene TRBD1, 6 bases. Looked up from germline, CDR1 is KGHDR and CDR2 is SFDVKD. CDR3 size: 14 residues. V was shortened by 4 bases and J by 6 bases, with 12 bases between the two germline ends.

V is TRBV12-3 or TRBV12-4 and J is TRBJ2-7, with 9 bases fitting TRBD1. V gave up 8 bases and J gave up 6 bases; unmatched junction bases: 14. This CDR3 region has 15 residues. Written as DNA, the CDR3 is TGTGCCAGCTCTTTCCAAACAGGGGGCAGGGTCGAGCAGTACTTC. Amino acid sequence: CASSFQTGGRVEQYF.

This clonotype has a handful of counts. This rearrangement joins TRBV6-1 to TRBJ1-2, with TRBD1 matching 9 bases. Trimming took 6 bases from V and 7 from J; bases not matched to a gene: 12. The CDR3 covers 15 residues. Looked up from germline, CDR1 is MNHNS and CDR2 is SASEGT. This CDR3 reads CASSIAQGALTGYTF. CDR3 nucleotides: TGTGCCAGCAGCATTGCACAGGGGGCGCTTACTGGCTACACCTTC.

This clonotype was counted between two and nine times. The chain combines TRBV6-5 with TRBJ1-5; the match to TRBD1 covers 7 bases. This CDR3 contains 15 residues. The V gene end was trimmed by 6 bases and the J gene end by 9 bases; junction bases not matched to a gene: 14. Germline assignment: CDR1 MNHEY and CDR2 SVGAGI. CDR3 residues: CASSTRDSHLSPQHF. The CDR3 DNA is TGTGCCAGCAGCACCCGGGACAGCCACTTGTCGCCCCAGCATTTT.

The V gene is TRBV2, the J gene TRBJ2-5, with D perhaps TRBD2 (6 bases). Trimming shortened V by 6 bases and J by 2 bases, and 16 bases separated the two germline ends. Germline CDR1 reads SNHLY; CDR2 reads FYNNEI. The CDR3 covers 15 residues. CDR3 nucleotides: TGTGCCAGCAGGAGACCGGGAGCAGGGCAAGAGACCCAGTACTTC. Translated: CASRRPGAGQETQYF.

The chain combines TRBV5-5 with TRBJ2-1; D may correspond to TRBD1 or TRBD2 (6 bases each). The V gene lost 0 bases and the J gene lost 4 bases, with 14 bases spanning the gap. Per germline, CDR1 SGHKS and CDR2 YYEKEE (reference sequence). The CDR3 totals 16 residues. The CDR3 DNA sequence: TGTGCCAGCAGCTTGGTATCGGGGGCGTTATACAATGAGCAGTTCTTC. Its translation: CASSLVSGALYNEQFF.

The V and J genes are TRBV21-1 and TRBJ2-1; the table's D call, TRBD2, was not checked against the DNA. TRBV21-1 has pseudogene status. The CDR3 sequence is 12 residues long. The CDR3 DNA is TGTGCCAGCAGCAAACTGGGCCATGAGCAGTTCTTC. It codes for CASSKLGHEQFF.

V gene TRBV4-1 combines with J gene TRBJ2-3; D unresolved. Germline loops: CDR1 MGHRA, CDR2 YSYEKL. This CDR3 is built from 16 residues. Trimming shortened V by 3 bases and J by 0 bases, and 13 bases separated the two germline ends. The CDR3 protein is CASSQSVLSSTDTQYF. In nucleotides, the CDR3 is TGCGCCAGCAGCCAGTCCGTTCTCTCTAGCACAGATACGCAGTATTTT.

The chain has TRBV19 and TRBJ2-1, with D possibly matching TRBD1 (6 bases). The CDR3 has 17 amino acids. Germline CDR1 and CDR2: LNHDA and SQIVND (reference sequence). Between the trimmed V and J ends, which lost 5 bases and 0 bases, there was a span of 17 bases. CDR3 protein: CASSPFGRGSSYNEQFF. The CDR3 DNA reads TGTGCCAGTAGTCCCTTTGGCAGGGGAAGCTCCTACAATGAGCAGTTCTTC.

CDR3 residues: CATSDDRVSETQYF. DNA of the CDR3: TGTGCCACCAGTGATGACAGGGTTTCAGAGACCCAGTACTTC. The rearrangement links TRBV24-1 to TRBJ2-5, with 7 bases aligning to TRBD1. Germline trimming cut 3 bases from V and 4 bases from J; bases unmatched to any gene: 4. CDR3 length: 14 amino acids. CDR1 and CDR2 (germline): KGHDR, SFDVKD.

This chain uses TRBV6-6 with TRBJ2-1; 9 positions match TRBD1. The CDR3 sequence is 15 residues long. CDR1 is MNHNY and CDR2 is SVGAGI in the germline V gene (reference sequence). Trimming cost V 6 bases and J 0 bases; bases outside gene matches: 3. The CDR3 bases are TGTGCCAGCAGGCCGACAGGGGGCTCCTACAATGAGCAGTTCTTC. This codes for CASRPTGGSYNEQFF.

This clonotype was counted once. V is TRBV11-2 and J is TRBJ2-7; 7 positions agree with TRBD1. The CDR3 has 14 amino acids. Germline loops: CDR1 SGHAT, CDR2 FQNNGV. V was clipped by 4 bases and J by 5 bases; unmatched bases: 8. CDR3 residues: CASSSFGGQHEQYF. In nucleotides, the CDR3 is TGTGCCAGCAGCTCCTTTGGGGGACAGCACGAGCAGTACTTC. The full variable domain, completed using reference TRBV11-2 and TRBJ2-7, is EAGVAQSPRYKIIEKRQSVAFWCNPISGHATLYWYQQILGQGPKLLIQFQNNGVVDDSQLPKDRFSAERLKGVDSTLKIQPAKLEDSAVYLCASSSFGGQHEQYFGPGTRLTVT.

V is TRBV4-2 and J is TRBJ2-1; 12 bases line up with TRBD2. From germline, CDR1 is LGHNA and CDR2 YNFKEQ. V shed 4 bases and J 7 bases; nucleotides not matched to a gene: 2. The CDR3 length is 14 residues. The CDR3: CASSPTSGRNEQFF. The DNA for the CDR3 is TGTGCCAGCAGCCCCACTAGCGGGAGGAATGAGCAGTTCTTC.

V is TRBV29-1 and J is TRBJ1-2; 8 bases align to TRBD1. V gave up 1 base and J gave up 8 bases; unmatched junction bases: 6. This CDR3 has 13 amino acids. Germline V gene sequence: CDR1 SQVTM, CDR2 ANQGSEA. CDR3 region: CSVEVRTGNGYTF. DNA for the CDR3: TGCAGCGTTGAAGTTCGGACAGGGAACGGCTACACCTTC. Filled out from reference TRBV29-1 and TRBJ1-2, the complete variable domain reads SAVISQKPSRDICQRGTSLTIQCQVDSQVTMMFWYRQQPGQSLTLIATANQGSEATYESGFVIDKFPISRPNLTFSTLTVSNMSPEDSSIYLCSVEVRTGNGYTFGSGTRLTVV.

The CDR3 sequence is CASSLTGDNFSGANVLTF. As DNA, the CDR3 is TGTGCCAGCAGTTTGACAGGGGATAACTTCTCTGGGGCCAACGTCCTGACTTTC. The genes are TRBV12-3 or TRBV12-4 and TRBJ2-6, with 8 bases fitting TRBD1. The CDR3 loop spans 18 amino acids. V lost 3 bases and J lost 0; bases outside the gene matches: 7.

This clonotype turned up a few times. The chain employs TRBV20-1 and TRBJ2-7; 7 nucleotides agree with TRBD1. J was trimmed by 3 bases and V by 5 bases; bases with no gene match: 4. The CDR3 consists of 12 residues. Germline CDR1 DFQATT, CDR2 SNEGSKA (reference sequence). The CDR3 loop is CSAWDRYYEQYF. In nucleotides, the CDR3 is TGCAGTGCTTGGGACAGATACTACGAGCAGTACTTC.

The chain carries TRBV7-3 and TRBJ2-1, with 7 bases aligning to TRBD1. Germline V gene data show CDR1 as SGHTA and CDR2 as FQGTGA. The CDR3 totals 15 residues. Trimming cost V 2 bases and J 7 bases; bases outside gene matches: 8. CDR3 region: CASSLGPGGINEQFF. CDR3 DNA: TGTGCCAGCAGCTTAGGGCCAGGGGGAATAAATGAGCAGTTCTTC.

There are many counts of this clonotype. The genes are TRBV12-5 and TRBJ2-1, with 10 nucleotides matching TRBD2. V lost 0 bases to trimming and J lost 3 bases; unmatched junction nucleotides: 5. Germline V CDR1 and CDR2: LGHNT, FRNRAP. This CDR3 comprises 17 residues. CDR3 region: CASGLVQLAGYYNEQFF. The CDR3 region has the DNA TGTGCTAGTGGTTTGGTACAACTAGCGGGATACTACAATGAGCAGTTCTTC.

This clonotype turned up a few times. The chain is built from TRBV7-2 and TRBJ2-1, with 9 bases lining up with TRBD1. The germline gives CDR1 SGHTA, CDR2 FQGNSA. V lost 1 base and J lost 7; bases outside the gene matches: 11. This CDR3 has 17 residues. CDR3 protein: CASSLEVLWTGENEQFF. In nucleotides, the CDR3 is TGTGCCAGCAGCTTAGAAGTGCTGTGGACAGGGGAAAATGAGCAGTTCTTC.

This clonotype was detected a few times. The chain recombines TRBV7-2 with TRBJ2-3, with D perhaps matching TRBD2 (5 bases). CDR1 and CDR2 (germline): SGHTA, FQGNSA. Trimming shortened V by 5 bases and J by 1 base, and 16 bases separated the two germline ends. The CDR3 extends over 16 amino acids. The CDR3 DNA is TGTGCCAGCAGCCGCGCCAGTCGGCGGGGCACAGATACGCAGTATTTT. Translation gives CASSRASRRGTDTQYF.